The source of this T cell receptor (beta chain) is a study of T cells in Graves' hyperthyroidism and ophthalmopathy. Amplification targeted TCR beta CDR3 regions from RNA transcripts. A first-round RT-PCR of the TCR CDR3 used the HTBI primer set. TCRdb re-called the multiplex PCR reads with MiXCR, one entry per CDR3 protein. The sample lists about 610,000 distinct CDR3 sequences, about a sixth seen once, with 2.5% to 4% in the top ten. Germline V gene lookup returns CDR1 LGHDT and CDR2 YNNKEL (reference sequence). Trimming shortened V by 1 base and J by 3 bases, and 6 bases separated the two germline ends. The CDR3 loop spans 13 amino acids. This clonotype was seen at least ten times.

The clonotype originates from a woman aged 40-49 years with Graves' ophthalmopathy. The rearrangement links TRBV3-1 to TRBJ1-2; D call uncertain. Sequencing used blood. The CDR3 reads CASSQGTDYGYTF. The DNA for the CDR3 is TGTGCCAGCAGCCAAGGGACCGACTATGGCTACACCTTC.